This T cell receptor beta chain came from a study of blood T cell repertoires in COVID-19. Study-level background: From the United States, Italy and Spain came samples of acute and convalescent COVID-19.

Measured with immunoSEQ multiplex PCR; TCRdb has only the in-frame clones, and not every one. In the table there are around 280,000 clones, around 90% of which are singletons. This clonotype originated in a woman aged 18-29 years with acute COVID-19. Sequencing used PBMCs or T cells enriched from blood (not recorded which).

CDR3 loop: CASSLGRGNYNEQFF. The CDR3 nucleotides read TGTGCCAGCAGCCTAGGGCGGGGGAATTACAATGAGCAGTTCTTC. The rearrangement links TRBV11-3 to TRBJ2-1, with 7 bases matching TRBD2. This CDR3 contains 15 residues. V trimming: 5 bases; J trimming: 4 bases; junction bases outside the gene matches: 8. Germline V gene data show CDR1 as SGHNT and CDR2 as YENEEA.